The rows below give T cell receptor beta chains drawn from one sample of a study of cytomegalovirus exposure and HLA in healthy donors. Measured with immunoSEQ multiplex PCR; TCRdb has only the in-frame clones, and not every one. Of 43,000 or so clones detected, 80% to 95% appear once; the ten largest clones hold approximately 5.9%. The sequenced sample was PBMCs. The receptors derive from a young man in good health and CMV-seronegative. The CDR3 runs from the conserved cysteine through the conserved F or W. The D gene is left open where the match is weak. A clone size is listed for some rows: how often the clone was seen (once, few, many), or a class if it is expanded.

j_gene	abundance	d_gene	v_gene	CDR3nt	CDR3aa
TRBJ1-1	.	.	TRBV5-1	TGCGCCAGCAGCTTGACTCTGGGGGGTGTCGCTGAAGCTTTCTTT	CASSLTLGGVAEAFF
TRBJ1-1	.	TRBD1	TRBV6-5	TGTGCCAGCAGTTACCGGGACAGGTTTGAAGCTTTCTTT	CASSYRDRFEAFF
TRBJ2-2	once	.	TRBV6-4	TGTGCCAGCAGTGACGAGGGAGGCACCGGGGAGCTGTTTTTT	CASSDEGGTGELFF
TRBJ2-7	.	.	TRBV9	TGTGCCAGCAGCGTAGTGCGTGGGCAGTACTTC	CASSVVRGQYF
TRBJ1-1	.	.	TRBV7-3	TGTGCCAGCAGCTTAGGTTCAGGTGGGACTGAAGCTTTCTTT	CASSLGSGGTEAFF
TRBJ2-5	.	.	TRBV9	TGTGCCAGCAGCGTAGGAGTCGTGGGGGCCGGGGAGACCCAGTACTTC	CASSVGVVGAGETQYF
TRBJ2-1	.	.	TRBV7-9	TGTGCCAGCAGCGGGGCTAGTCGTCTGGGTGAGCAGTTCTTC	CASSGASRLGEQFF
TRBJ1-1	.	.	TRBV18	TGTGCCAGCTCACCATGGAGACCTATGAACACTGAAGCTTTCTTT	CASSPWRPMNTEAFF
TRBJ2-3	.	.	TRBV7-8	TGTGCCAGCAGCTTAAACGGGGATACAGATACGCAGTATTTT	CASSLNGDTDTQYF
TRBJ2-1	.	.	TRBV28	TGTGCCAGCAGACTAGCCAATGAGCAGTTCTTC	CASRLANEQFF
TRBJ2-7	.	.	TRBV5-6	.	CASSWGTGTSGRPPYF
TRBJ1-5	.	.	TRBV7-2	TGTGCCAGCAGCAAATGGCACCACCCCAATCAGCCCCAGCATTTT	CASSKWHHPNQPQHF
TRBJ2-6	once	.	TRBV19	TGTGCCAGTAGTAGATCCAGGGGCTCTGGGGCCAACGTCCTGACTTTC	CASSRSRGSGANVLTF
TRBJ2-3	.	.	TRBV14	TGTGCCAGCAGCCAAAACGCCGGAAGCGCAGATACGCAGTATTTT	CASSQNAGSADTQYF
TRBJ2-3	once	TRBD1	TRBV7-9	TGTGCCAGCAGCAAGACAGGGTCAACAGATACGCAGTATTTT	CASSKTGSTDTQYF
TRBJ2-1	.	.	TRBV7-8	TGTGCCAGCAGCTTAGCACATCAGGTGGGCGAGCAGTTCTTC	CASSLAHQVGEQFF
TRBJ2-1	once	.	TRBV2	TGTGCCAGCAGTGTAAGAAGCGGGCGGAACAATGAGCAGTTCTTC	CASSVRSGRNNEQFF
TRBJ2-3	.	.	TRBV2	TGTGCCAGTAGGGTAGTGGACTTGGCAGATACGCAGTATTTT	CASRVVDLADTQYF
TRBJ1-2	.	TRBD1	TRBV19	TGTGCCAGTAGAACGACCGGGACAGGGGGCGGTGATGGCTACACCTTC	CASRTTGTGGGDGYTF
TRBJ2-1	.	.	TRBV6-6	TGTGCCAGCAGTTCACAGGGAGATGAGCAGTTCTTC	CASSSQGDEQFF
TRBJ1-1	.	TRBD1	TRBV27	TGTGCCAGCAGTCTTGGGACAGGGAGGACTGAAGCTTTCTTT	CASSLGTGRTEAFF
TRBJ2-1	.	.	TRBV28	TGTGCCAGCAGGTCTAGCAGTGGTGAGCAGTTCTTC	CASRSSSGEQFF
TRBJ1-5	.	TRBD1	TRBV6-6	TGTGCCAGCAGTTGGGACAGGGTAGGACAGCCCCAGCATTTT	CASSWDRVGQPQHF
TRBJ2-1	once	TRBD2	TRBV18	TGTGCCAGCTCACCACTCCCCCAGCGGGGGAGTAATGAGCAGTTCTTC	CASSPLPQRGSNEQFF
TRBJ2-5	few	TRBD1	TRBV5-6	TGTGCCAGCAGCTTGGCCGGACAGGGGCAAGAGACCCAGTACTTC	CASSLAGQGQETQYF
TRBJ1-5	.	TRBD1	TRBV6-5	TGTGCCAGCCGACAGGGTATGGGGAATCAGCCCCAGCATTTT	CASRQGMGNQPQHF
TRBJ2-5	.	TRBD2	TRBV29-1	TGCAGCGTTGAACCCGGGACTAGCGGGAGTTCGAAGGTATCACAAGAGACCCAGTACTTC	CSVEPGTSGSSKVSQETQYF
TRBJ2-5	.	TRBD1	TRBV9	TGTGCCAGCAGCGTAGATGGGGCAGGGGGCTTAAGGGAGACCCAGTACTTC	CASSVDGAGGLRETQYF
TRBJ2-3	few	TRBD2	TRBV29-1	TGCAGCGTTGGAGGGACTAGCGGAAACACAGATACGCAGTATTTT	CSVGGTSGNTDTQYF
TRBJ2-2	.	TRBD1	TRBV6-1	TGTGCCTCCAGGTCGGGGACAGGTAACACCGGGGAGCTGTTTTTT	CASRSGTGNTGELFF
TRBJ2-1	.	.	TRBV7-8	TGTGCCAGCAGCCAGAGGACTTACAATGAGCAGTTCTTC	CASSQRTYNEQFF
TRBJ1-1	.	.	TRBV11-2	TGTGCCAGCAGCTTGTTAAGGGGGTCGGAAGCTTTCTTT	CASSLLRGSEAFF
TRBJ2-4	.	.	TRBV7-9	TGTGCCAGCAGCTCCGGGAGAGGGCTAGCCAAAAACATTCAGTACTTC	CASSSGRGLAKNIQYF
TRBJ2-1	.	TRBD1	TRBV6-5	TGTGCCAGCCTCCCTGGGACAGGGTATTGGAATGAGCAGTTCTTC	CASLPGTGYWNEQFF
TRBJ2-5	.	TRBD2	TRBV7-2	TGTGCCAGCAGCTCCCGGACTAGTGGGGAGACCCAGTACTTC	CASSSRTSGETQYF
TRBJ2-7	.	TRBD2	TRBV6-5	TGTGCCAGCAGCTCCTCGCGGGGGGTCTACGAGCAGTACTTC	CASSSSRGVYEQYF
TRBJ2-1	.	.	TRBV11-2	TGTGCCAGCAGCTTAGGCGGGGACCCCTCCTACAATGAGCAGTTCTTC	CASSLGGDPSYNEQFF
TRBJ2-4	.	TRBD2	TRBV7-9	TGTGCCAGCAGCCCCTCCGGGGGGAGTAAAGCCAAAAACATTCAGTACTTC	CASSPSGGSKAKNIQYF
TRBJ1-1	.	.	TRBV2	TGTGCCAGCAACTACCTTAGGAGGGTTGAAGCTTTCTTT	CASNYLRRVEAFF
TRBJ2-7	.	TRBD2	TRBV27	TGTGCCAGCAGTCCCTTAAGCGGGGCCTACGAGCAGTACTTC	CASSPLSGAYEQYF
TRBJ2-1	.	TRBD2	TRBV2	TGTGCCACCCGTAGCGGGAGGGACAATGAGCAGTTCTTC	CATRSGRDNEQFF
TRBJ1-2	once	TRBD1	TRBV5-1	TGCGCCAGCAGCTTGAGGGACAGCTATGGCTACACCTTC	CASSLRDSYGYTF
TRBJ1-4	.	TRBD1	TRBV5-1	TGCGCCAGCAGCTTAAACAGGGGAAGTGAAAAACTGTTTTTT	CASSLNRGSEKLFF
TRBJ2-7	.	TRBD2	TRBV28	TGTGCCAGCAGTTCTCCTACTAGCGGGGCTTACGAGCAGTACTTC	CASSSPTSGAYEQYF
TRBJ1-5	.	.	TRBV4-3	TGCGCCAGCAGCCGCGATCAGGGGAGCAATCAGCCCCAGCATTTT	CASSRDQGSNQPQHF